One sample yielded the 22 T cell receptor beta chains listed below, sequenced in a study of shared clonotypes between healthy human individuals. Naive CD8 cells, CD45RO-negative and positively selected for CCR7, excluded terminally differentiated effector memory CD45RA+ cells. Data came from immunoSEQ multiplex PCR; TCRdb stores just in-frame clones and leaves some out. Of around 2.1 million clones in the sample, 85% to 95% are singletons; the top ten hold about 1.8%. Source material: naive CD8+ T cells from PBMCs. The receptors originated from a man aged 18-30 years in good health. Some clones in this sample may be carry-over from other donors' samples.

This chain links TRBV11-2 with TRBJ2-7; D not certain. V was cut by 7 bases and J by 0 bases, with 13 bases left in between. Germline loops: CDR1 SGHAT, CDR2 FQNNGV. The CDR3 length is 14 residues. This chain's CDR3 is CASTDRQLSYEQYF. CDR3 nucleotides: TGTGCCAGCACAGATCGGCAGCTCTCCTACGAGCAGTACTTC.

The V call is TRBV2, the J call TRBJ2-1; D is unclear. The V end was cut by 5 bases, the J end by 1 base, with 6 bases between. The germline CDR1 and CDR2 sequences are SNHLY and FYNNEI. CDR3 size: 13 residues. This CDR3 reads CASSRLSYNEQFF. CDR3 in DNA: TGTGCCAGCAGTCGGCTATCCTACAATGAGCAGTTCTTC.

This sequence joins TRBV9 and TRBJ2-1; a possible D gene is TRBD1 (7 bases). The V and J ends lost 0 bases and 0 bases respectively, with 13 bases between them. This CDR3 has 17 residues. The germline V gene has CDR1 SGDLS and CDR2 YYNGEE. CDR3 loop: CASSVGGGDSSYNEQFF. DNA for the CDR3: TGTGCCAGCAGCGTAGGGGGCGGGGACAGCTCCTACAATGAGCAGTTCTTC.

This clone was detected a few times. The chain has TRBV27 and TRBJ1-2, with 8 bases that match TRBD1. There are 13 residues in the CDR3. Germline loops: CDR1 MNHEY, CDR2 SMNVEV (reference sequence). The J segment lost 6 bases and the V segment lost 2 bases, leaving 2 bases of the junction unmatched. CDR3 sequence (DNA): TGTGCCAGCAGTTTACAGGGGGCGCATGGCTACACCTTC. Amino acids: CASSLQGAHGYTF.

The chain carries TRBV4-3 and TRBJ2-7; a weak D match, TRBD1 (5 bases). V lost 4 bases and J lost 2, with 15 bases in between. CDR1 and CDR2 (germline): LGHNA, YSLEER. This CDR3 is 15 amino acids long. In DNA, the CDR3 is TGCGCCAGCAGCCTTGGGTTCTCAGGGACCTACGAGCAGTACTTC. Encoded protein: CASSLGFSGTYEQYF.

V gene TRBV4-1 combines with J gene TRBJ2-5, with TRBD1 identical over 8 bases. This CDR3 has 17 amino acids. Germline V gene data show CDR1 as MGHRA and CDR2 as YSYEKL. V was clipped by 4 bases and J by 4 bases; unmatched bases: 14. The CDR3 spells CASSPGQGTVSGETQYF. The CDR3 nucleotides read TGCGCCAGCAGCCCCGGACAGGGTACGGTAAGCGGAGAGACCCAGTACTTC.

This rearrangement joins TRBV7-9 to TRBJ2-1; tentatively, D is TRBD1 (5 bases). Trimming took off 5 bases at V and 2 bases at J, with 19 bases between the two ends. CDR1 SEHNR and CDR2 FQNEAQ come from the germline V gene (reference sequence). The CDR3 has 17 residues. The CDR3 DNA reads as TGTGCCAGCAGCCTCCCCGAGGTGGGGCTAACCTACAATGAGCAGTTCTTC. Translated, it gives CASSLPEVGLTYNEQFF.

The chain joins TRBV7-9 to TRBJ2-1, with no clear D. This CDR3 comprises 15 residues. The germline V and J ends were trimmed by 5 bases and 5 bases, with 16 bases remaining between them. Looked up from germline, CDR1 is SEHNR and CDR2 is FQNEAQ (reference sequence). CDR3 DNA sequence: TGTGCCAGCAGCGCCCCCTTACGGGCGAACAATGAGCAGTTCTTC. Amino acid sequence: CASSAPLRANNEQFF. Filled out from reference TRBV7-9 and TRBJ2-1, the complete variable domain reads DTGVSQNPRHKITKRGQNVTFRCDPISEHNRLYWYRQTLGQGPEFLTYFQNEAQLEKSRLLSDRFSAERPKGSFSTLEIQRTEQGDSAMYLCASSAPLRANNEQFFGPGTRLTVL.

The chain is built from TRBV7-9 and TRBJ2-7; the match to TRBD2 covers 9 bases. After removal of 3 bases from V and 2 bases from J, the junction contained 8 bases not matched to a gene. The germline gives CDR1 SEHNR, CDR2 FQNEAQ (reference sequence). The CDR3 sequence is 16 residues long. CDR3 loop: CASSLSASGATYEQYF. CDR3 DNA sequence: TGTGCCAGCAGCTTGTCTGCTAGCGGGGCTACCTACGAGCAGTACTTC.

The J gene is TRBJ1-1, the V gene TRBV28, with D uncertain. V was pared by 8 bases and J by 1 base, with 11 bases between. The CDR3 is 13 amino acids. Per germline, CDR1 MDHEN and CDR2 SYDVKM. CDR3 loop: CASSLVENTEAFF. The CDR3, as DNA: TGTGCCAGCTCCCTGGTCGAGAACACTGAAGCTTTCTTT. Combining the CDR3 with reference TRBV28 and TRBJ1-1 gives the whole variable domain DVKVTQSSRYLVKRTGEKVFLECVQDMDHENMFWYRQDPGLGLRLIYFSYDVKMKEKGDIPEGYSVSREKKERFSLILESASTNQTSMYLCASSLVENTEAFFGQGTRLTVV.

The V gene is TRBV7-3, the J gene TRBJ2-1; no reliable D call. In germline, CDR1 is SGHTA, CDR2 FQGTGA. The CDR3 extends over 15 amino acids. The V end lost 1 base, the J end lost 0 bases, and 7 bases lay between the germline ends. The CDR3: CASSLIPSSYNEQFF. DNA of the CDR3: TGTGCCAGCAGCTTAATTCCAAGCTCCTACAATGAGCAGTTCTTC.

This clone was picked up one time. The rearrangement uses TRBV27 and TRBJ1-2, with D possibly being TRBD1 (6 bases). The CDR3 runs to 12 residues. The V and J ends lost 5 bases and 5 bases respectively, with 9 bases between them. Germline-derived CDR1 and CDR2 are MNHEY and SMNVEV (reference sequence). CDR3 nucleotide sequence: TGTGCCAGCAGTGAAGGGGGTTATGGCTACACCTTC. The encoded protein is CASSEGGYGYTF.

The chain uses TRBV7-3 and TRBJ1-1; the match to TRBD1 covers 9 bases. Germline V gives CDR1 SGHTA, CDR2 FQGTGA. V was clipped by 3 bases and J by 1 base; unmatched bases: 12. CDR3 length: 18 residues. The CDR3 loop reads CASSFLRDRVGKNTEAFF. CDR3 DNA sequence: TGTGCCAGCAGCTTCCTCCGGGACAGGGTAGGGAAGAACACTGAAGCTTTCTTT.

CDR3 region: CASSLSLAPDTQYF. In DNA, the CDR3 is TGTGCCAGCAGTTTATCACTAGCCCCAGATACGCAGTATTTT. The chain carries TRBV28 and TRBJ2-3; D perhaps matches TRBD2 (6 bases). The germline V gene encodes CDR1 MDHEN and CDR2 SYDVKM. This CDR3 contains 14 residues. V was cut by 1 base and J by 4 bases, with 9 bases left in between.

V gene TRBV11-3 combines with J gene TRBJ2-1; TRBD2 matches 10 bases. The CDR3 totals 15 residues. Germline loops: CDR1 SGHNT, CDR2 YENEEA. The V gene end was trimmed by 2 bases and the J gene end by 2 bases; junction bases not matched to a gene: 0. In nucleotides, the CDR3 is TGTGCCAGCAGCTTAAGCGGGGGGGCCTACAATGAGCAGTTCTTC. Translating it yields CASSLSGGAYNEQFF.

The gene calls are TRBV30 and TRBJ2-3; D unclear. Germline V lookup: CDR1 GTSNPN, CDR2 SVGIG (reference sequence). This CDR3 has 12 amino acids. Trimming took off 3 bases at V and 6 bases at J, with 10 bases between the two ends. CDR3 sequence reads: CAWRSTSDTQYF. The CDR3 nucleotides read TGTGCCTGGAGGTCTACATCCGATACGCAGTATTTT.

J is TRBJ2-7 and V is TRBV7-6, with 7 bases matching TRBD1. The CDR3 spans 15 residues. The ends lost 5 bases at V and 9 bases at J; junction bases unmatched: 16. Germline values: CDR1 SGHVS, CDR2 FNYEAQ. Here the CDR3 DNA reads TGTGCCAGCAGCGACCGGGACAGCGACTACGGTGGGCAGTACTTC. Amino acid sequence: CASSDRDSDYGGQYF.

The chain joins TRBV6-1 to TRBJ1-5; tentative D call: TRBD1 (6 bases). The V end was cut by 3 bases, the J end by 3 bases, with 12 bases between. Germline lookup yields CDR1 MNHNS and CDR2 SASEGT. There are 15 residues in the CDR3. CDR3 in amino acids: CASSEIRGFNQPQHF. Written as DNA, the CDR3 is TGTGCCAGCAGTGAGATCAGGGGATTCAATCAGCCCCAGCATTTT.

The DNA of the CDR3 is TGTGCCAGCTCACCTGGACGGTCAACTAATGAAAAACTGTTTTTT. It codes for CASSPGRSTNEKLFF. The V gene is TRBV18, the J gene TRBJ1-4, with D unclear. The V and J ends lost 3 bases and 0 bases respectively, with 8 bases between them. The germline CDR1 and CDR2 sequences are KGHSH and LQKENI. The CDR3 sequence is 15 residues long.

This clone was seen once. The chain uses TRBV27 and TRBJ2-1, with D hard to call. The CDR3 spans 13 residues. Trimming shortened V by 2 bases and J by 6 bases, and 8 bases separated the two germline ends. The germline gives CDR1 MNHEY, CDR2 SMNVEV (reference sequence). DNA of the CDR3: TGTGCCAGCAGTTTACGGAAGTCCAATGAGCAGTTCTTC. This translates into CASSLRKSNEQFF.

The chain employs TRBV19 and TRBJ2-5; 10 nucleotides line up with TRBD1. V was clipped by 8 bases and J by 5 bases; unmatched bases: 11. Germline V CDR1 and CDR2: LNHDA, SQIVND (reference sequence). The CDR3 is made up of 15 amino acids. The CDR3 is CASGAGTGVLETQYF. The CDR3 nucleotides are TGTGCCAGTGGGGCCGGGACAGGGGTCTTGGAGACCCAGTACTTC.

The chain has TRBV19 and TRBJ2-7; 7 nucleotides line up with TRBD2. J lost 7 bases, V lost 3 bases, and 6 bases had no gene match. The CDR3 covers 13 residues. The germline CDR1 and CDR2 sequences are LNHDA and SQIVND (reference sequence). CDR3: CASSITWGGEQYF. CDR3 nucleotides: TGTGCCAGTAGTATCACCTGGGGGGGAGAGCAGTACTTC. Full variable domain (rest looked up from reference TRBV19 and TRBJ2-7): DGGITQSPKYLFRKEGQNVTLSCEQNLNHDAMYWYRQDPGQGLRLIYYSQIVNDFQKGDIAEGYSVSREKKESFPLTVTSAQKNPTAFYLCASSITWGGEQYFGPGTRLTVT.